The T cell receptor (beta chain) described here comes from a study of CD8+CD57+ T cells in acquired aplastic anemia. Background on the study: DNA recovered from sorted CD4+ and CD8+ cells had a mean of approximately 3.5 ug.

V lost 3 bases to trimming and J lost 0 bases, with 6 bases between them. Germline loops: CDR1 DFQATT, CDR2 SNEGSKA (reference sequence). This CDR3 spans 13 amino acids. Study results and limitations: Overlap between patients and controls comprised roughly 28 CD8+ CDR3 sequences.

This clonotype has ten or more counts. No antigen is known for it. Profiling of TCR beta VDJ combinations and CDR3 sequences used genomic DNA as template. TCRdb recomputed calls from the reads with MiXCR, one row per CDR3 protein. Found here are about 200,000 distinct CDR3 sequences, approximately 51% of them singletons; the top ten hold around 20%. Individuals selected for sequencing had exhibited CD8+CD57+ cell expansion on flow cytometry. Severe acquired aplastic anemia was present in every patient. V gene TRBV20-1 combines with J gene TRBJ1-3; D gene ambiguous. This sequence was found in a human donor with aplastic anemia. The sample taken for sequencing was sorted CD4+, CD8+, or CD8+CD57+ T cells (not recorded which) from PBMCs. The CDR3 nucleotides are TGCAGTGCTAGCGGGAGCTCTGGAAACACCATATATTTT. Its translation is CSASGSSGNTIYF.